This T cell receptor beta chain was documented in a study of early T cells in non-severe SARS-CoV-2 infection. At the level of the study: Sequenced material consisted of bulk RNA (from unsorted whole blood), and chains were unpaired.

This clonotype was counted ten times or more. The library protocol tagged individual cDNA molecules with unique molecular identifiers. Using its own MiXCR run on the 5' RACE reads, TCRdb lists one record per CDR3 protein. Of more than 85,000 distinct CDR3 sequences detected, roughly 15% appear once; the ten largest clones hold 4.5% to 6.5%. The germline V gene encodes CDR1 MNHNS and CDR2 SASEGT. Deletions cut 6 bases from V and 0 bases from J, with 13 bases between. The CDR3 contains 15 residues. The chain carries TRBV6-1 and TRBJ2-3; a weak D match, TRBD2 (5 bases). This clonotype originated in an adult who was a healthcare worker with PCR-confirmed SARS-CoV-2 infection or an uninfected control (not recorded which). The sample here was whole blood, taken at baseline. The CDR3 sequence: CASSRRTQSTDTQYF. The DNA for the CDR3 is TGTGCCAGCAGCCGCCGGACTCAGAGCACAGATACGCAGTATTTT.